Presented here are 12 T cell receptor beta chains from one specimen sequenced in a study of blood T cells in healthy people across ages. PCR was performed a second time for roughly 7 to 12 cycles using a sample-barcoded 5' primer and a J-beta primer mix. TCRdb reprocessed the 5' RACE reads with MiXCR, giving one entry per CDR3 protein. The sample lists 1.5 million to 2 million distinct CDR3 sequences, roughly 27% occurring once. Input material: blood. The receptor set was obtained from a woman aged 25 to 45 in good health.

This clonotype occurred many times. This chain joins TRBV5-1 and TRBJ2-1, with TRBD2 matching over 9 bases. Germline V gene sequence: CDR1 SGHRS, CDR2 YFSETQ. This CDR3 contains 17 residues. V was pared by 5 bases and J by 5 bases, with 14 bases of the junction left unmatched. The CDR3 protein is CASRKDPGSGGHNEQFF. CDR3 in DNA: TGCGCCAGCAGGAAGGACCCAGGGAGCGGGGGGCACAATGAGCAGTTCTTC.

The chain is built from TRBV6-2 or TRBV6-3 and TRBJ1-5; D is unclear. CDR3 length equals 14 residues. The germline V gene encodes CDR1 MNHEY and CDR2 SVGEGT. V was trimmed by 6 bases and J by 6 bases, leaving 15 bases between them. CDR3 amino acids: CASSQTHTSQPQHF. CDR3 nucleotides: TGTGCCAGCAGCCAAACCCACACAAGTCAGCCCCAGCATTTT.

The chain combines TRBV7-7 with TRBJ2-7; TRBD2 might be the D (5 bases). In germline, CDR1 is SSHAT, CDR2 FNYEAQ (reference sequence). Trimming took off 5 bases at V and 7 bases at J, with 21 bases between the two ends. This CDR3 spans 15 amino acids. The CDR3 sequence: CASSATRGSPNEQYF. The CDR3 nucleotides are TGTGCCAGCAGCGCCACTAGAGGTTCCCCCAATGAGCAGTACTTC.

The chain joins TRBV4-1 to TRBJ1-5; D might be TRBD1 (5 bases). The V gene lost 0 bases and the J gene lost 15 bases, with 24 bases spanning the gap. The CDR3 covers 16 residues. Per the germline V gene, CDR1 is MGHRA and CDR2 is YSYEKL. Written as DNA, the CDR3 is TGCGCCAGCAGCCAAGAACCGACCCTAGAGGGGATGCTCCGGCATTTT. Its translation is CASSQEPTLEGMLRHF.

This clonotype has just a few counts. The CDR3 here is CASSRNHRSTDTQYF. CDR3 DNA: TGTGCCAGCAGCCGTAACCACAGGAGCACAGATACGCAGTATTTT. The V and J genes are TRBV3-1 and TRBJ2-3, with D perhaps TRBD1 (5 bases). The germline CDR1 and CDR2 sequences are LGHDT and YNNKEL (reference sequence). V was clipped by 4 bases and J by 0 bases, with 11 bases between them. The CDR3 runs 15 residues.

As for this clonotype: This may be a read error, as it is one base from a much larger clone. The chain combines TRBV15 with TRBJ1-4; D call uncertain. Deletions cut 0 bases from V and 8 bases from J, with 4 bases between. The germline V gene encodes CDR1 LNHNV and CDR2 YYDKDF (reference sequence). This CDR3 contains 12 residues. The CDR3 spells CATSRDSEKLFF. Here the CDR3 DNA reads TGTGCCACCAGCAGAGATAGCGAAAAACTGTTTTTT.

The chain carries TRBV6-5 and TRBJ2-3; 8 positions agree with TRBD2. In germline, CDR1 is MNHEY, CDR2 SVGAGI. The CDR3 totals 14 residues. The ends lost 11 bases at V and 1 base at J; junction bases unmatched: 8. CDR3 sequence reads: CASREGLRTDTQYF. CDR3 in DNA: TGTGCCTCCCGGGAGGGGCTTCGCACAGATACGCAGTATTTT.

This clonotype was counted only a few times. This sequence joins TRBV10-2 and TRBJ1-5; possible D gene TRBD1, 5 bases. This CDR3 has 15 amino acids. Germline CDR1 is WSHSY and CDR2 is SAAADI. The germline V and J ends were trimmed by 3 bases and 0 bases, with 9 bases remaining between them. In nucleotides, the CDR3 is TGCGCCAGCAGTGACAGGGACTATAGCAATCAGCCCCAGCATTTT. It codes for CASSDRDYSNQPQHF.

V and J are TRBV12-3 or TRBV12-4 and TRBJ2-3; TRBD1 matches at 7 bases. The J segment lost 2 bases and the V segment lost 1 base, leaving 3 bases of the junction unmatched. The CDR3 length is 15 residues. The CDR3 here is CASSLEGAATDTQYF. CDR3 DNA sequence: TGTGCCAGCAGTTTAGAGGGGGCTGCCACAGATACGCAGTATTTT.

This clonotype came up a few times. V usage is TRBV4-3 and J usage is TRBJ1-2; D is possibly TRBD1 (6 bases). Germline V gene data show CDR1 as LGHNA and CDR2 as YSLEER. The ends were cut back, 0 bases at V and 7 bases at J, with 18 bases in the middle. This CDR3 is 16 amino acids long. The CDR3 is CASSQDRSGEASGYTF. DNA for the CDR3: TGCGCCAGCAGCCAAGATAGGTCAGGGGAGGCCTCTGGCTACACCTTC.

This clonotype was seen more than once but under ten times. The V call is TRBV5-1, the J call TRBJ1-6; D not certain. Germline CDR1 is SGHRS and CDR2 is YFSETQ. The CDR3 runs to 15 residues. Trimming removed 0 bases at V and 8 bases at J, with 12 bases between. The CDR3 DNA follows: TGCGCCAGCAGCTTGGTTTGGCCAGCCGATTCACCCCTCCACTTT. Its translation: CASSLVWPADSPLHF. Together with reference TRBV5-1 and TRBJ1-6, the CDR3 gives the full variable domain: KAGVTQTPRYLIKTRGQQVTLSCSPISGHRSVSWYQQTPGQGLQFLFEYFSETQRNKGNFPGRFSGRQFSNSRSEMNVSTLELGDSALYLCASSLVWPADSPLHFGNGTRLTVT.

Regarding this clonotype: A much bigger clone sits one base away, suggesting this may be a read error. This rearrangement joins TRBV20-1 to TRBJ2-1, with D perhaps matching TRBD1 (6 bases). Per the germline V gene, CDR1 is DFQATT and CDR2 is SNEGSKA (reference sequence). This CDR3 is built from 17 residues. The ends were cut back, 1 base at V and 2 bases at J, with 18 bases in the middle. CDR3 sequence reads: CSARVLVGAPTYNEQFF. The DNA of the CDR3 is TGCAGTGCTAGAGTTCTAGTGGGGGCGCCGACCTACAATGAGCAGTTCTTC.